Below, 2 T cell receptor beta chains from the same sample are listed, as sequenced in a study of blood T cells in healthy people across ages. The second PCR ran roughly 6 to 11 cycles with a sample-barcoded 5' primer and J-beta primers. TCRdb reprocessed the 5' RACE reads via MiXCR and lists one record per CDR3 protein. The data contain about 580,000 distinct CDR3 sequences, roughly 48% of them singletons. Sequencing was done on a sample of blood. These receptors originate from an elderly man in good health.

A few counts support this clonotype. The chain links TRBV2 to TRBJ1-5; D uncertain. The CDR3 extends over 13 amino acids. Germline V gene lookup returns CDR1 SNHLY and CDR2 FYNNEI. The ends were cut back, 4 bases at V and 4 bases at J, with 8 bases in the middle. The CDR3 region has the DNA TGTGCCAGCAGTGTAGCCCTAAATCAGCCCCAGCATTTT. This translates into CASSVALNQPQHF.

V and J are TRBV29-1 and TRBJ2-4; weak D call: TRBD1 (5 bases). The end of the DNA is better explained by TRBJ2-7, so the J call may be wrong. Germline CDR1 is SQVTM and CDR2 is ANQGSEA. The CDR3 runs to 14 residues. This CDR3 reads CSVAPTDPMIEQYF. DNA of the CDR3: TGCAGCGTTGCCCCGACAGACCCCATGATCGAGCAGTACTTC.